Listed below are T cell receptor beta chains from one sample, sequenced in a study of technical replicates of blood from several donors. Profiled with immunoSEQ multiplex PCR; TCRdb holds only in-frame clones, not every one. The sample lists roughly 62,000 clones; approximately 94% were seen once. The sequenced material came from PBMCs. The receptors here all came from a human donor in good health. Some clones in this sample may be carry-over from other donors' samples. Both conserved end residues are part of each CDR3. D genes are given only for firm matches. Only part of the rows carry a size: once, few, many, or a class if the clone is expanded.

CDR3 protein	CDR3 DNA	D gene	clone size	J gene	V gene
CASSLGMDRSTDTQYF	TGTGCCAGCAGCTTAGGCATGGACAGGAGCACAGATACGCAGTATTTT	TRBD1	-	TRBJ2-3	TRBV11-2
CASRSTDSYEQYF	TGCGCCAGCAGATCGACAGACTCCTACGAGCAGTACTTC	-	-	TRBJ2-7	TRBV5-1
CASSSSRTSIFGQFF	TGTGCCAGCAGTTCGTCCCGGACAAGCATTTTCGGGCAGTTCTTC	-	-	TRBJ2-1	TRBV6-5
CASSQDRGYSYEQYF	TGTGCCAGCAGTCAGGACAGGGGCTACTCCTACGAGCAGTACTTC	TRBD1	-	TRBJ2-7	TRBV7-2
CASSRTGGAETQYF	TGCGCCAGCAGCCGGACAGGGGGCGCGGAGACCCAGTACTTC	TRBD1	-	TRBJ2-5	TRBV5-1
CASSSFLNSPLHF	TGTGCCAGCAGCTCGTTCTTGAATTCACCCCTCCACTTT	-	-	TRBJ1-6	TRBV9
CASSATPGGTEAFF	TGTGCCAGCAGCGCGACCCCCGGGGGGACTGAAGCTTTCTTT	-	-	TRBJ1-1	TRBV9
CASSFELAGNEQFF	TGTGCCAGCAGCTTTGAACTAGCGGGCAATGAGCAGTTCTTC	TRBD2	-	TRBJ2-1	TRBV5-6
CASSLGFGETQYF	TGTGCCAGCAGCTTAGGTTTCGGAGAGACCCAGTACTTC	-	once	TRBJ2-5	TRBV11-3
CASSQDLGTGAPEAFF	TGTGCCAGCAGCCAAGATCTGGGGACAGGGGCCCCTGAAGCTTTCTTT	TRBD1	-	TRBJ1-1	TRBV4-2
CASREGVWGLAGGYEQYF	TGTGCCAGCAGAGAAGGGGTATGGGGACTAGCGGGAGGGTACGAGCAGTACTTC	TRBD2	-	TRBJ2-7	TRBV6-1
CASTLSGSGGDTQYF	TGCGCCAGCACCCTTAGCGGATCCGGCGGGGATACGCAGTATTTT	-	-	TRBJ2-3	TRBV5-1
CANSLGFGAVGRGYEQDF	TGTGCCAACAGTCTTGGGTTTGGGGCCGTCGGGAGGGGGTACGAGCAGGACTTC	TRBD2	-	TRBJ2-7	TRBV5-6
CATSRALLSTDTQYF	TGTGCCACCAGCAGAGCTCTACTAAGCACAGATACGCAGTATTTT	-	-	TRBJ2-3	TRBV15
CSVEGIAGGYEQYF	TGCAGCGTTGAAGGGATAGCGGGAGGCTACGAGCAGTACTTC	TRBD2	once	TRBJ2-7	TRBV29-1
CASSRRGAGQPQHF	TGTGCCAGCAGCAGGCGGGGGGCGGGTCAGCCCCAGCATTTT	-	-	TRBJ1-5	TRBV11-3
CASSLAGSGVVIGTDTQYF	TGTGCCAGCAGCTTAGCGGGTAGCGGCGTGGTAATAGGCACAGATACGCAGTATTTT	-	-	TRBJ2-3	TRBV7-9
CAWSPQGGGQGTGELFF	TGTGCCTGGAGTCCCCAGGGAGGGGGTCAGGGCACCGGGGAGCTGTTTTTT	-	-	TRBJ2-2	TRBV30
CASSVPKQETQYF	TGTGCCAGCAGTGTTCCCAAACAAGAGACCCAGTACTTC	-	-	TRBJ2-5	TRBV2
CASSLTGGAGNSPLHF	TGCGCCAGCAGCTTGACAGGGGGCGCGGGAAATTCACCCCTCCACTTT	TRBD1	-	TRBJ1-6	TRBV5-1
CSAGLANSYEQYF	TGCAGCGCGGGACTAGCGAACTCCTACGAGCAGTACTTC	TRBD2	once	TRBJ2-7	TRBV29-1
CASTFKDTTYYGYTF	TGTGCCAGCACTTTCAAAGACACGACGTACTATGGCTACACCTTC	-	-	TRBJ1-2	TRBV2
CASSLDRGEDNEQFF	TGTGCCAGCAGCTTAGACAGGGGCGAGGACAATGAGCAGTTCTTC	TRBD1	-	TRBJ2-1	TRBV7-9
CASTRGILETQYF	TGTGCCAGTACAAGGGGAATTCTGGAGACCCAGTACTTC	-	-	TRBJ2-5	TRBV6-6
CASSHPRSQWAYGYTF	TGTGCCAGCAGTCACCCCCGTTCCCAGTGGGCCTATGGCTACACCTTC	-	-	TRBJ1-2	TRBV7-9
CASSSGTGSKRNTEAFF	TGTGCCAGCAGCTCCGGGACAGGGAGCAAACGGAACACTGAAGCTTTCTTT	TRBD1	-	TRBJ1-1	TRBV5-4
CASSPGTGAYEQYF	TGCGCCAGCAGCCCGGGGACAGGGGCCTACGAGCAGTACTTC	TRBD1	-	TRBJ2-7	TRBV4-3
CASSRRVDVNTEAFF	TGCGCCAGCAGCCGGCGGGTGGACGTGAACACTGAAGCTTTCTTT	-	-	TRBJ1-1	TRBV5-1
CASSTGPGVHEQFF	TGTGCCAGCAGCACAGGACCAGGGGTACATGAGCAGTTCTTC	-	-	TRBJ2-1	TRBV7-9
CASSQDLILTRYF	TGTGCCAGCAGCCAAGATCTGATCCTAACTAGGTACTTC	-	once	TRBJ2-7	TRBV14
CAISESTGASGQPQHF	TGTGCCATCAGTGAGTCGACAGGGGCGTCCGGACAGCCCCAGCATTTT	TRBD1	-	TRBJ1-5	TRBV10-3
CASSQGPGAPLGYTF	TGCGCCAGCAGCCAAGGCCCAGGGGCACCCCTAGGCTACACCTTC	-	-	TRBJ1-2	TRBV4-1
CASSLQGAPDTQYF	TGTGCCAGCAGCTTACAGGGGGCCCCAGATACGCAGTATTTT	TRBD1	-	TRBJ2-3	TRBV7-3
CASSPPSPGSNQPQHF	TGTGCCAGCTCACCTCCATCTCCGGGGAGCAATCAGCCCCAGCATTTT	-	-	TRBJ1-5	TRBV18
CASSSAGTSGSETQYF	TGCGCCAGCAGCTCAGCCGGGACTAGCGGGAGTGAGACCCAGTACTTC	TRBD2	-	TRBJ2-5	TRBV5-1
CASSFTTGGPGEQYF	TGTGCCAGCAGTTTTACGACAGGGGGGCCGGGGGAGCAGTACTTC	TRBD1	once	TRBJ2-7	TRBV2
CASSLGGGQETQYF	TGCGCCAGCAGCTTGGGGGGCGGACAAGAGACCCAGTACTTC	-	-	TRBJ2-5	TRBV5-1
CASSLAGGGDQPQHF	TGCGCCAGCAGCTTGGCTGGGGGCGGCGATCAGCCCCAGCATTTT	-	-	TRBJ1-5	TRBV5-1
CASSSGTSGGVRSGANVLTF	TGCGCCAGCAGCTCCGGGACTAGCGGGGGGGTACGCTCTGGGGCCAACGTCCTGACTTTC	TRBD2	-	TRBJ2-6	TRBV5-1
CASSIQTNTGELFF	TGTGCCAGTAGTATCCAGACGAACACCGGGGAGCTGTTTTTT	-	-	TRBJ2-2	TRBV19